Listed below are T cell receptor beta chains from one sample, sequenced in a study of low-dose radiotherapy and immunotherapy resistance in tumors. MiXCR, run by TCRdb on the reads, gives a single entry per CDR3 protein. The sample shows approximately 84,000 distinct CDR3 sequences, over 15% of them seen only once. Here the sequenced sample was PBMCs, taken before treatment. The origin of the receptors is a male donor with prostate cancer. Both conserved end residues are part of each CDR3. The order of the fields is clone size, D gene, V gene, J gene, CDR3 protein, CDR3 DNA. The D gene is left open where the match is weak. Clone size is shown for a subset of rows, as once, few, many or a class of expanded clone.

many	-	TRBV5-8	TRBJ2-1	CASLRTSSYNEQFF	TGTGCCAGCCTTAGGACCTCTAGCTACAATGAGCAGTTCTTC
-	TRBD2	TRBV20-1	TRBJ2-1	CSALGTSGVEQFF	TGCAGTGCCCTGGGGACTAGCGGGGTTGAGCAGTTCTTC
many	-	TRBV7-7	TRBJ2-2	CASSPGRERLTGELFF	TGTGCTAGCAGCCCCGGCCGGGAGAGACTCACCGGGGAGCTGTTTTTT
many	-	TRBV27	TRBJ1-1	CASRLGAGGDTEAFF	TGTGCCAGCAGACTAGGGGCCGGTGGGGACACTGAAGCTTTCTTT
many	-	TRBV12-3/TRBV12-4	TRBJ2-3	CASSRRRPPDTQYF	TGTGCCAGCAGTCGCCGCAGGCCACCAGATACGCAGTATTTT
many	-	TRBV4-1	TRBJ2-1	CASSQDSQFREQFF	TGCGCCAGCAGCCAAGACAGTCAATTCAGGGAGCAGTTCTTC
many	-	TRBV14	TRBJ2-3	CASSQDRGGRTDTQYF	TGTGCCAGCAGCCAAGATCGAGGGGGGCGCACAGATACGCAGTATTTT
many	TRBD2	TRBV20-1	TRBJ2-7	CSAKIAGPGYEQYF	TGCAGTGCGAAAATAGCGGGGCCTGGGTACGAGCAGTACTTC
-	-	TRBV18	TRBJ2-1	CASSLTDEQLF	TGTGCCAGCTCACTCACCGATGAGCAGCTCTTC
-	-	TRBV5-1	TRBJ2-5	CASSLSGYEETQYF	TGCGCCAGCAGCTTGTCGGGGTACGAAGAGACCCAGTACTTC
many	-	TRBV10-3	TRBJ2-5	CAISRTIQETQYF	TGTGCCATCAGCCGGACAATACAAGAGACCCAGTACTTC
-	TRBD1	TRBV7-2	TRBJ2-7	CASSLVGTDPYEQYF	TGTGCCAGCAGCTTAGTCGGGACAGACCCCTACGAGCAGTACTTC
-	TRBD1	TRBV5-1	TRBJ1-5	CASSSAPGQGHQPQHF	TGCGCCAGCAGCTCTGCTCCGGGACAGGGTCATCAGCCCCAGCATTTT
many	TRBD1	TRBV14	TRBJ2-5	CASSPGQGQETQYF	TGTGCCAGCAGCCCCGGACAGGGACAAGAGACCCAGTACTTC
many	-	TRBV7-9	TRBJ2-3	CASSLEYSTDTQYF	TGTGCCAGCAGCTTAGAATATAGCACAGATACGCAGTATTTT
-	TRBD2	TRBV13	TRBJ2-1	CASSEARGGRGGQGEQFF	TGTGCCAGCAGTGAGGCCCGGGGGGGGCGGGGGGGCCAAGGTGAGCAGTTCTTC
-	-	TRBV29-1	TRBJ1-3	CSVEGSDSGNTIYF	TGCAGCGTTGAAGGCAGCGACTCTGGAAACACCATATATTTT
many	-	TRBV11-2	TRBJ1-1	CASSASNTEAFF	TGTGCCAGCAGCGCCTCAAACACTGAAGCTTTCTTT
few	-	TRBV21-1	TRBJ2-3	CASSRGGVTDTQYF	TGTGCCAGCAGCCGAGGTGGGGTCACAGATACGCAGTATTTT
many	-	TRBV23-1	TRBJ2-7	CASSPPPGHRSYEQYF	TGCGCCAGCAGTCCACCCCCGGGACACCGCTCCTACGAGCAGTACTTC
many	TRBD2	TRBV20-1	TRBJ2-3	CSVGEPAGTDTQYF	TGCAGTGTCGGGGAACCAGCGGGGACAGATACGCAGTATTTT
many	TRBD2	TRBV11-2	TRBJ2-3	CASSRGTSGTFDTQYF	TGTGCCAGCAGCCGCGGGACTAGCGGTACCTTTGATACGCAGTATTTT
-	-	TRBV4-1	TRBJ1-2	CASSQRTANYGYTF	TGCGCCAGCAGCCAACGGACGGCTAACTATGGCTACACCTTC
few	TRBD2	TRBV5-3	TRBJ2-3	CASSPSGAGGPSTDTQYF	TGTGCCAGCAGCCCCAGTGGAGCGGGGGGCCCTAGCACAGATACGCAGTATTTT
many	-	TRBV2	TRBJ2-5	CASSPLGGQETQYF	TGTGCCAGCAGTCCTCTTGGGGGGCAAGAGACCCAGTACTTC
many	-	TRBV7-6	TRBJ2-5	CASSFPSGQETQYF	TGTGCCAGCAGCTTCCCATCAGGGCAAGAGACCCAGTACTTC
many	-	TRBV9	TRBJ2-7	CASSVFVQGGEQYF	TGTGCCAGCAGCGTTTTTGTGCAGGGGGGCGAGCAGTACTTC
many	-	TRBV7-9	TRBJ2-7	CASSTFDGAYEQYF	TGTGCCAGCAGCACCTTCGACGGGGCCTACGAGCAGTACTTC